This TCR beta chain derives from a study of tumor-infiltrating lymphocytes in localized non-small cell lung cancer. The CDR3 runs to 19 residues. Unmatched junction bases numbered 7, after V lost 4 bases and J lost 0 bases. Germline CDR1 and CDR2: KGHSH and LQKENI. Profiling relied on immunoSEQ multiplex PCR, and the TCRdb table lists in-frame clones only, not all of them. The sample includes about 13,000 clones, roughly 78% of them seen just once. The chain uses TRBV18 and TRBJ2-2; 14 bases map to TRBD2. The specimen sequenced was lung tumor tissue. This receptor was obtained from a human donor with non-small cell lung cancer. Written as DNA, the CDR3 is TGTGCCAGCTCACAGTGGACTAGCGGGAGGTACGCGAACACCGGGGAGCTGTTTTTT. It encodes CASSQWTSGRYANTGELFF.